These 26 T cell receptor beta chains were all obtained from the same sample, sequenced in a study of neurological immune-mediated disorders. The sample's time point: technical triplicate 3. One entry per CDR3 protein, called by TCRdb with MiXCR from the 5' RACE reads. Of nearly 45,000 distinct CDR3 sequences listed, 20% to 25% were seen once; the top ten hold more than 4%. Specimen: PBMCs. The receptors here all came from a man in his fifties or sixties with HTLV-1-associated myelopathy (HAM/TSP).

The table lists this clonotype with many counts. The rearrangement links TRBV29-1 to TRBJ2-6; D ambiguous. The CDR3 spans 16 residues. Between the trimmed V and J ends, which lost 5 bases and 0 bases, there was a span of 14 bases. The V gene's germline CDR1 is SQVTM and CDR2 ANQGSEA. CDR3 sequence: CSVLDGFNSGANVLTF. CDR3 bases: TGCAGCGTTCTCGACGGATTCAACTCTGGGGCCAACGTCCTGACTTTC.

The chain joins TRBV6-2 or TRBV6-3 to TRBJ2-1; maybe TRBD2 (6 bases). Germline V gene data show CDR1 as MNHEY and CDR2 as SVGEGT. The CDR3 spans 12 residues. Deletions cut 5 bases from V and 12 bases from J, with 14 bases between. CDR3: CASSPEGFGQFF. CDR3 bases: TGTGCCAGCAGTCCGGAGGGGTTCGGGCAGTTCTTC.

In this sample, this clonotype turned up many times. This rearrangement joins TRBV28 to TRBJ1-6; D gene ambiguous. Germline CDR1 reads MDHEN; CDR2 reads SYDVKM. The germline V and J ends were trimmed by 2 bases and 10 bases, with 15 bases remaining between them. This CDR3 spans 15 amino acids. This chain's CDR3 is CASSLSNQVRSPLHF. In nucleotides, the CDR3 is TGTGCCAGCAGTTTAAGTAACCAGGTTAGGTCACCCCTCCACTTT.

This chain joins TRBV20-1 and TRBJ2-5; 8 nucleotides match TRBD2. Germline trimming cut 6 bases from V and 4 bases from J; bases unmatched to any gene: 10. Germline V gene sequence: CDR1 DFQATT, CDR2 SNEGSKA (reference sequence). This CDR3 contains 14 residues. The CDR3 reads CSAPGSGSLETQYF. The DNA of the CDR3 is TGCAGTGCACCCGGAAGCGGGAGTTTAGAGACCCAGTACTTC.

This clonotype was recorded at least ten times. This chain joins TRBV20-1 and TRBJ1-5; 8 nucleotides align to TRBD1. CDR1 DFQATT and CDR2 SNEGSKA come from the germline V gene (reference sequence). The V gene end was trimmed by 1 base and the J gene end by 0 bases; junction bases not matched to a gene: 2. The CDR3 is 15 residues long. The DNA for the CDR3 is TGCAGTGCTAGAGGACAGGGGAATAGCAATCAGCCCCAGCATTTT. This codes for CSARGQGNSNQPQHF.

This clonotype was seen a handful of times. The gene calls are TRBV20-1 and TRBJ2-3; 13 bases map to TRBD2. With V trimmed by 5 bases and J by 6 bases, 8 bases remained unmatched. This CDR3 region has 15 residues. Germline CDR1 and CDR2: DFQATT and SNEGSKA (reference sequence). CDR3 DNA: TGCAGTGCTGACCCGACTAGCGGGAGGATGGATACGCAGTATTTT. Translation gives CSADPTSGRMDTQYF.

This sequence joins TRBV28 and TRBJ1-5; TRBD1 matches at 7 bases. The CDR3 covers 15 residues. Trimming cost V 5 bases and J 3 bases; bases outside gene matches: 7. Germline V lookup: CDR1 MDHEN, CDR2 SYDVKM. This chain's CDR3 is CASSQGGYNNQPQHF. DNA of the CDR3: TGTGCCAGCAGTCAAGGGGGCTATAACAATCAGCCCCAGCATTTT.

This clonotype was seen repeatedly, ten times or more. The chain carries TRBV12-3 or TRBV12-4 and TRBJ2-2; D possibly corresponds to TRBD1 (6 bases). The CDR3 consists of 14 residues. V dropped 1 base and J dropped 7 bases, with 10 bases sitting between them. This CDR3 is CASSLGQGIGELFF. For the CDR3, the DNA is TGTGCCAGCAGTTTAGGTCAGGGGATCGGGGAGCTGTTTTTT.

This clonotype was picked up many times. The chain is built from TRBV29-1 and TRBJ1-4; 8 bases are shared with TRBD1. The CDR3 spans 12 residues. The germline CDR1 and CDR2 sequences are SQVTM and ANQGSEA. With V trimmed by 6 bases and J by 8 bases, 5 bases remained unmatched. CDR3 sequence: CSVQGAGEKLFF. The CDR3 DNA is TGCAGCGTCCAGGGGGCGGGGGAAAAACTGTTTTTT.

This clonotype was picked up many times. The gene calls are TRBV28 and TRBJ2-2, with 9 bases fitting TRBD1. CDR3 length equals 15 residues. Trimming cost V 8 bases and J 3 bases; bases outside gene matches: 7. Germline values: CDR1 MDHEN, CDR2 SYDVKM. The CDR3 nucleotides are TGTGCCAGCCCTTGGGGACAGGGCGACACCGGGGAGCTGTTTTTT. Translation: CASPWGQGDTGELFF.

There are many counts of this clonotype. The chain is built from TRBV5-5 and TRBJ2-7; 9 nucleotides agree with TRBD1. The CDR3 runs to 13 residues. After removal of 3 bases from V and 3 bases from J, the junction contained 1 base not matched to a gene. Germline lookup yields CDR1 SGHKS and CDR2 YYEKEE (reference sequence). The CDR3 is CASSSGQGYEQYF. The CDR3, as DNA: TGTGCCAGCAGCTCGGGACAGGGCTACGAGCAGTACTTC.

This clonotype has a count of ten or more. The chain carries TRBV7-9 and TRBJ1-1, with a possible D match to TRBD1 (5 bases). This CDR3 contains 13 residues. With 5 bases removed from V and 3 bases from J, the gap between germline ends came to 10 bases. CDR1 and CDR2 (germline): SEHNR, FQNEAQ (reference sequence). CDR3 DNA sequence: TGTGCCAGCAGCGGGGGAGGGGACACTGAAGCTTTCTTT. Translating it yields CASSGGGDTEAFF.

CDR3: CSASISGTGRLNEQFF. CDR3 sequence (DNA): TGCAGTGCTAGCATTTCCGGGACAGGGAGGTTGAATGAGCAGTTCTTC. The V and J genes are TRBV20-1 and TRBJ2-1; the match to TRBD1 covers 9 bases. The CDR3 is 16 amino acids. Germline CDR1 and CDR2: DFQATT and SNEGSKA (reference sequence). The junction had 13 bases not matched to a gene; V was cut back by 3 bases and J by 7 bases.

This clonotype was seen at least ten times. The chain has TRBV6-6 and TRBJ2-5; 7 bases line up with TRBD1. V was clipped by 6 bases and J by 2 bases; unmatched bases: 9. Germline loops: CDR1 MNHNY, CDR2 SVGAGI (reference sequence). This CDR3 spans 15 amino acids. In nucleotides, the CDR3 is TGTGCCAGCAGCCCTAGGGACAGCCGACAAGAGACCCAGTACTTC. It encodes CASSPRDSRQETQYF.

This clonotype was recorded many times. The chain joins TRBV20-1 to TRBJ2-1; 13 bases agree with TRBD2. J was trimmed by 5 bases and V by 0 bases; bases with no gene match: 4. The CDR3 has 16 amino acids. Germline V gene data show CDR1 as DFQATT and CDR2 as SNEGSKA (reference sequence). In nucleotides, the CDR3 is TGCAGTGCTAGAGATCCGACTAGCGGGAGGCACAATGAGCAGTTCTTC. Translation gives CSARDPTSGRHNEQFF.

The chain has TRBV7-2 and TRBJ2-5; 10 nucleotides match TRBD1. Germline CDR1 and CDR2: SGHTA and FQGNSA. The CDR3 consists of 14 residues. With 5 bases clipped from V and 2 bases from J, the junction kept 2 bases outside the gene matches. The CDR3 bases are TGTGCCAGCAGCCCGGACAGGGGGCAAGAGACCCAGTACTTC. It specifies CASSPDRGQETQYF.

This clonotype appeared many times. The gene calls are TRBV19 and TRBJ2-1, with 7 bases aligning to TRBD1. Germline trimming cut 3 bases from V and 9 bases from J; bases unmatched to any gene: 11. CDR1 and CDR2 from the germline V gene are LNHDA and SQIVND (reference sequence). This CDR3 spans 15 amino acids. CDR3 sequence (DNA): TGTGCCAGTAGTATGGGGACAGTCACGCCTTTTGAGCAGTTCTTC. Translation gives CASSMGTVTPFEQFF.

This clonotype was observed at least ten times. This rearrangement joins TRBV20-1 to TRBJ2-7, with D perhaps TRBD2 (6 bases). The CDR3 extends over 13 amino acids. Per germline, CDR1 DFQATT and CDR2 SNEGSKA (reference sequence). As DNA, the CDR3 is TGCAGCCCGGGGCGGGAACTCTCCTACGAGCAGTACTTC. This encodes CSPGRELSYEQYF.

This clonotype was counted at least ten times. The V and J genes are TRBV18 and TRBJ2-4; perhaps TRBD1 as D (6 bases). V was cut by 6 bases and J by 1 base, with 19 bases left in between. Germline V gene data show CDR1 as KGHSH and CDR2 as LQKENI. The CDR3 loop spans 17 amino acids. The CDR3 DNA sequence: TGTGCCAGCTCCGCAGGAGTCAGGGGTTTCGCCAAAAACATTCAGTACTTC. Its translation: CASSAGVRGFAKNIQYF.

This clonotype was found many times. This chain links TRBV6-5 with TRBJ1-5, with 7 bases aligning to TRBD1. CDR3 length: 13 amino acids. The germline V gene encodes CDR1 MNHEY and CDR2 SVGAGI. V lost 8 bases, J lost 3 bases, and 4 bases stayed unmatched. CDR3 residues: CASRTGLNQPQHF. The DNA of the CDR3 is TGTGCCAGCCGGACAGGCCTCAATCAGCCCCAGCATTTT.

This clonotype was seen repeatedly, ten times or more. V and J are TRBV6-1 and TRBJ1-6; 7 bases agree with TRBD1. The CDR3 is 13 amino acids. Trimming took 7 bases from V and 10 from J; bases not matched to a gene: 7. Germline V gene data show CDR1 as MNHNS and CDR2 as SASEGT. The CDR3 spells CASMGQWGSPLHF. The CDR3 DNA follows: TGTGCCAGCATGGGACAGTGGGGATCACCCCTCCACTTT.

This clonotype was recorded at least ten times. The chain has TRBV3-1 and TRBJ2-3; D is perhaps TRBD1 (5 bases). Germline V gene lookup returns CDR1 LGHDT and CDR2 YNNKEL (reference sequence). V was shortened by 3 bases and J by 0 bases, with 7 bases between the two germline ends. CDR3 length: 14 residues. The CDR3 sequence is CASSHRQSTDTQYF. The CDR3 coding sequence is TGTGCCAGCAGCCACCGACAGAGCACAGATACGCAGTATTTT.

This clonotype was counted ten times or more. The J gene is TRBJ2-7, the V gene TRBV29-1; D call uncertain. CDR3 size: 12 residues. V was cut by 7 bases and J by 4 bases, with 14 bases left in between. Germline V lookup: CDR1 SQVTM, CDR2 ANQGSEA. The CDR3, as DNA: TGCAGCGGGGGTAGTACCTCATACGAGCAGTACTTC. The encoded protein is CSGGSTSYEQYF.

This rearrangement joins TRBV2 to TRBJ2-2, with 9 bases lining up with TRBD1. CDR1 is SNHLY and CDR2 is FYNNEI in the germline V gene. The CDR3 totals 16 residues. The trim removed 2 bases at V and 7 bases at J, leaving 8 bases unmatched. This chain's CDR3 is CASSELGTGKVGELFF. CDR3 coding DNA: TGTGCCAGCAGTGAATTAGGGACAGGGAAAGTCGGGGAGCTGTTTTTT.

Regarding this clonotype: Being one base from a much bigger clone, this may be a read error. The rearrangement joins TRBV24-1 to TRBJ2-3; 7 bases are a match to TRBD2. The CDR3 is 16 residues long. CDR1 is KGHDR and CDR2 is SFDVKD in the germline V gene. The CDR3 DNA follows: TGTGCCACCAGTGATCGGACGCAGACTAGCACATATACGCAGTATTTT. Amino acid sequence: CATSDRTQTSTYTQYF.

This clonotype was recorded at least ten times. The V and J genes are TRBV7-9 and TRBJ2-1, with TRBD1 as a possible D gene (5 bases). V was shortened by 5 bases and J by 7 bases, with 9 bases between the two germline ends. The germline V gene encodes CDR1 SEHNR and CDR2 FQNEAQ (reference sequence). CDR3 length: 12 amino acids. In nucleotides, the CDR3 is TGTGCCAGCAGCCCAAAGGGGAATGAGCAGTTCTTC. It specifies CASSPKGNEQFF.